This T cell receptor beta chain was observed in a study of identifying expanded T cells in peripheral blood. Data came from immunoSEQ multiplex PCR; TCRdb stores just in-frame clones and leaves some out. The sample has 100,000 or so clones, approximately 90% seen once; the top ten hold about a sixth. Germline CDR1 is SGHRS and CDR2 is YFSETQ. Losses at the gene ends were 6 bases for V and 7 bases for J; bases not matched to a gene: 8. This CDR3 comprises 15 residues. The sequence was collected from a person between 18 and 75 years old in good health. Source material: blood. The genes are TRBV5-1 and TRBJ1-6, with 9 nucleotides matching TRBD1. The CDR3 loop reads CASTYRQGGNSPLHF. In DNA form, the CDR3 reads TGCGCCAGCACCTATCGACAGGGGGGCAATTCACCCCTCCACTTT.